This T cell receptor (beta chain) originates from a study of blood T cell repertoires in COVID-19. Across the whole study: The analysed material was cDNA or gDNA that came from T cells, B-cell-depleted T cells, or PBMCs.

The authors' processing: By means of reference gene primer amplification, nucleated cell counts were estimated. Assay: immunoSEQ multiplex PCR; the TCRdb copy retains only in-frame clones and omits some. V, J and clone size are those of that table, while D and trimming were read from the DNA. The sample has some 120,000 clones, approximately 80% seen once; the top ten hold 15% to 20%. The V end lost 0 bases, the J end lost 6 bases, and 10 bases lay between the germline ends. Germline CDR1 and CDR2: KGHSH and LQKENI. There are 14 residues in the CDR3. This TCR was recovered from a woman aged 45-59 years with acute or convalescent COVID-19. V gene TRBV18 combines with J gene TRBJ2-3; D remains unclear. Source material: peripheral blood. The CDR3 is CASSPPVPRDTQYF. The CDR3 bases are TGTGCCAGCTCACCACCCGTCCCCAGGGATACGCAGTATTTT.